A selection of T cell receptor beta chains follows, all from one sample in a study of beta chain features in type 1 diabetes. Data came from immunoSEQ multiplex PCR; TCRdb stores just in-frame clones and leaves some out. In the table there are some 220,000 clones, about a tenth of which are singletons. Sequenced input: central memory CD4+ T cells from blood. The receptors were sampled from a man between 18 and 29 years old in good health. The CDR3 runs from the conserved cysteine through the conserved F or W. D genes are given only for firm matches. Expanded clones get a size class; other rows say once, few or many, or leave the size out.

j_call: TRBJ2-7
d_call: TRBD2
clone_size: NA
v_call: TRBV25-1
cdr3_nt: TGTGCCAGCAGTGCCCCACGGGGAGGGTACGCCGAGCAGTACTTC
cdr3_aa: CASSAPRGGYAEQYF

j_call: TRBJ2-1
d_call: TRBD1
clone_size: NA
v_call: TRBV11-1
cdr3_nt: TGTGCCAGCAGCCGGGACAGGAAAACTTACAATGAGCAGTTCTTC
cdr3_aa: CASSRDRKTYNEQFF

j_call: TRBJ2-1
d_call: NA
clone_size: NA
v_call: TRBV27
cdr3_nt: TGTGCCAGCAGTTTCTCTCCACCAGGGACGACCAATGAGCAGTTCTTC
cdr3_aa: CASSFSPPGTTNEQFF

j_call: TRBJ2-3
d_call: NA
clone_size: NA
v_call: TRBV10-3
cdr3_nt: TGTGCCATCAGTGAGGACAGGAGCACAGATACGCAGTATTTT
cdr3_aa: CAISEDRSTDTQYF

j_call: TRBJ2-1
d_call: TRBD2
clone_size: NA
v_call: TRBV6-5
cdr3_nt: TGTGCCAGCAGTCTGGGACTACCCTACAATGAGCAGTTCTTC
cdr3_aa: CASSLGLPYNEQFF

j_call: TRBJ1-2
d_call: NA
clone_size: many
v_call: TRBV7-9
cdr3_nt: TGTGCCAGCAGCTTATTCTTTGACTATGGCTACACCTTC
cdr3_aa: CASSLFFDYGYTF

j_call: TRBJ2-1
d_call: NA
clone_size: few
v_call: TRBV5-6
cdr3_nt: TGTGCCAGCAGCTTGAGGCAGGGAGTCTACAATGAGCAGTTCTTC
cdr3_aa: CASSLRQGVYNEQFF

j_call: TRBJ2-1
d_call: NA
clone_size: few
v_call: TRBV30
cdr3_nt: TGTGCCTGGAGTCGAAGCGGCCTGAGGAATGAGCAGTTCTTC
cdr3_aa: CAWSRSGLRNEQFF

j_call: TRBJ1-2
d_call: TRBD1
clone_size: NA
v_call: TRBV29-1
cdr3_nt: TGCAGCGTAGAGGTAGACAGGGGGATTGGCTACACCTTC
cdr3_aa: CSVEVDRGIGYTF

j_call: TRBJ2-7
d_call: NA
clone_size: NA
v_call: TRBV19
cdr3_nt: TGTGCCAGTAGTAAATCAACGGTTGGAACCGAGCAGTACTTC
cdr3_aa: CASSKSTVGTEQYF

j_call: TRBJ2-7
d_call: NA
clone_size: NA
v_call: TRBV27
cdr3_nt: TGTGCCAGCAGTTTATCCCCAGTAGACAACCTAGCTCACGAGCAGTACTTC
cdr3_aa: CASSLSPVDNLAHEQYF

j_call: TRBJ2-7
d_call: TRBD1
clone_size: many
v_call: TRBV10-3
cdr3_nt: TGTGCCACCGAGGGACAGGGTGAAGACGAGCAGTACTTC
cdr3_aa: CATEGQGEDEQYF

j_call: TRBJ2-2
d_call: NA
clone_size: NA
v_call: TRBV14
cdr3_nt: TGTGCCAGCAGCCAAGTAAAAGGGGGGGAGCTGTTTTTT
cdr3_aa: CASSQVKGGELFF

j_call: TRBJ2-1
d_call: TRBD2
clone_size: few
v_call: TRBV29-1
cdr3_nt: TGCAGCGCCAGGCTAGCGGGAGTGCGCAATGAGCAGTTCTTC
cdr3_aa: CSARLAGVRNEQFF

j_call: TRBJ2-5
d_call: NA
clone_size: NA
v_call: TRBV11-2
cdr3_nt: TGTGCCAGCAGTCGTCAAGAGACCCAGTACTTC
cdr3_aa: CASSRQETQYF

j_call: TRBJ1-4
d_call: NA
clone_size: NA
v_call: TRBV30
cdr3_nt: TGTGCCTGGGGACAGTCCTCGAGAGAAAAACTGTTTTTT
cdr3_aa: CAWGQSSREKLFF

j_call: TRBJ1-5
d_call: NA
clone_size: NA
v_call: TRBV30
cdr3_nt: TGTGCCTGGAGTCGACAGAGTAGCAATCAGCCCCAGCATTTT
cdr3_aa: CAWSRQSSNQPQHF

j_call: TRBJ2-7
d_call: NA
clone_size: few
v_call: TRBV30
cdr3_nt: TGTGCCTGGAGTCCCCGACAGTATTCCTACGAGCAGTACTTC
cdr3_aa: CAWSPRQYSYEQYF

j_call: TRBJ2-1
d_call: NA
clone_size: NA
v_call: TRBV9
cdr3_nt: TGTGCCAGCAGCGTCACGGTGACTAGTCCACGAGATGAGCAGTTCTTC
cdr3_aa: CASSVTVTSPRDEQFF

j_call: TRBJ2-1
d_call: TRBD2
clone_size: NA
v_call: TRBV4-2
cdr3_nt: TGTGCCAGCAGCCAAGATCCCGGACTAGCGGGAGAACGGGAGCAGTTCTTC
cdr3_aa: CASSQDPGLAGEREQFF

j_call: TRBJ2-1
d_call: NA
clone_size: NA
v_call: TRBV11-2
cdr3_nt: TGTGCCAGCAGCTTACCAGGATCCTACAATGAGCAGTTCTTC
cdr3_aa: CASSLPGSYNEQFF

j_call: TRBJ2-6
d_call: NA
clone_size: few
v_call: TRBV9
cdr3_nt: TGTGCCAGCAGCGTGGAGAAGCCCTCTGGGGCCAACGTCCTGACTTTC
cdr3_aa: CASSVEKPSGANVLTF

j_call: TRBJ2-7
d_call: NA
clone_size: NA
v_call: TRBV4-1
cdr3_nt: TGCGCCAGCAGCCAAGAACCCCCACTAGCAGCTTCAACCTACGAGCAGTACTTC
cdr3_aa: CASSQEPPLAASTYEQYF

j_call: TRBJ1-2
d_call: TRBD1
clone_size: few
v_call: TRBV29-1
cdr3_nt: TGCAGCGATGGGACAGGGCTTCGTGAGTATGGCTACACCTTC
cdr3_aa: CSDGTGLREYGYTF

j_call: TRBJ2-7
d_call: NA
clone_size: NA
v_call: TRBV6-1
cdr3_nt: TGTGCCAGCAGTGGTGAGCCGGCCTACGAGCAGTACTTC
cdr3_aa: CASSGEPAYEQYF

j_call: TRBJ2-7
d_call: TRBD1
clone_size: NA
v_call: TRBV5-4
cdr3_nt: TGTGCCAGCAGCCAGGCCGGGACAGGGATCTCCTACGAACAGTACTTC
cdr3_aa: CASSQAGTGISYEQYF

j_call: TRBJ2-1
d_call: TRBD2
clone_size: few
v_call: TRBV2
cdr3_nt: TGTGCCACCAGGGACTACCTCAATGAGCAGTTCTTC
cdr3_aa: CATRDYLNEQFF

j_call: TRBJ2-7
d_call: TRBD1
clone_size: once
v_call: TRBV7-2
cdr3_nt: TGTGCCAGCAGCTTAATCACAGGGGGGTCCTACGAGCAGTACTTC
cdr3_aa: CASSLITGGSYEQYF

j_call: TRBJ2-5
d_call: TRBD1
clone_size: many
v_call: TRBV10-3
cdr3_nt: TGTGCCATCAGTCCGGGACAGGGAATTGCCCAGTACTTC
cdr3_aa: CAISPGQGIAQYF

j_call: TRBJ2-3
d_call: NA
clone_size: few
v_call: TRBV7-9
cdr3_nt: TGTGCCAGCAGCTCCTCCCCAACGCAGTATTTT
cdr3_aa: CASSSSPTQYF

j_call: TRBJ2-1
d_call: NA
clone_size: NA
v_call: TRBV20-1
cdr3_nt: TGCAGTGCACCGAGCTCGAATGAGCAGTTCTTC
cdr3_aa: CSAPSSNEQFF

j_call: TRBJ1-2
d_call: TRBD1
clone_size: NA
v_call: TRBV30
cdr3_nt: TGTGCCTGGCAGAACAGGGGGAACTATGGCTACACCTTC
cdr3_aa: CAWQNRGNYGYTF

j_call: TRBJ2-7
d_call: TRBD2
clone_size: NA
v_call: TRBV7-8
cdr3_nt: TGTGCCAGCAGCTTACTTTGGAGACCAGAAGGGCTAGCGGGAGGCGAGCAGTACTTC
cdr3_aa: CASSLLWRPEGLAGGEQYF

j_call: TRBJ2-7
d_call: TRBD2
clone_size: NA
v_call: TRBV6-5
cdr3_nt: TGTGCCTGCCGCCGGACTAGTGGGATATACGAGCAGTACTTC
cdr3_aa: CACRRTSGIYEQYF

j_call: TRBJ2-3
d_call: TRBD2
clone_size: NA
v_call: TRBV2
cdr3_nt: TGTGCCAGCAGCCAACACCCCCCGCGGGAGGTTACGCAGTATTTT
cdr3_aa: CASSQHPPREVTQYF